The 28 T cell receptor beta chains below all came from one sample that was sequenced in a study of blood T cell repertoires in COVID-19. Sequenced by immunoSEQ multiplex PCR; TCRdb stores in-frame clones only, minus some. The sample carries about 150,000 clones, roughly nine tenths recorded once. Sample: peripheral blood. These receptors were taken from a man aged 45-65 years with acute or convalescent COVID-19.

This rearrangement joins TRBV6-2 or TRBV6-3 to TRBJ2-7; tentatively, D is TRBD1 (5 bases). CDR3 length: 13 residues. V lost 6 bases to trimming and J lost 2 bases, with 11 bases between them. Germline V lookup: CDR1 MNHEY, CDR2 SVGEGT. Here the CDR3 DNA reads TGTGCCAGCAGCAAGACAGCCCCCTACGAGCAGTACTTC. Protein sequence: CASSKTAPYEQYF.

This CDR3 is CASGRTSGGNEQFF. The DNA for the CDR3 is TGTGCCAGCGGGCGGACTAGCGGGGGAAATGAGCAGTTCTTC. J is TRBJ2-1 and V is TRBV27; 13 positions agree with TRBD2. The ends lost 8 bases at V and 7 bases at J; junction bases unmatched: 5. This CDR3 region has 14 residues. CDR1 is MNHEY and CDR2 is SMNVEV in the germline V gene (reference sequence).

Only one count was recorded for this clone. The rearrangement joins TRBV5-4 to TRBJ2-3, with unresolved D. The CDR3 contains 14 residues. The V end was cut by 0 bases, the J end by 1 base, with 6 bases between. Germline CDR1 reads SGHNT; CDR2 reads YYREEE (reference sequence). This chain's CDR3 is CASSLAGGTDTQYF. CDR3 bases: TGTGCCAGCAGCTTGGCAGGTGGCACAGATACGCAGTATTTT.

The chain couples TRBV20-1 to TRBJ1-2, with D possibly being TRBD1 (6 bases). Trimming pared 5 bases from V and 8 bases from J, leaving 12 bases between. Looked up from germline, CDR1 is DFQATT and CDR2 is SNEGSKA (reference sequence). This CDR3 has 11 residues. CDR3 DNA: TGCAGTGCTCCACAGGGTTGGGGCTACACCTTC. This codes for CSAPQGWGYTF.

J is TRBJ2-7 and V is TRBV27; 8 positions agree with TRBD1. The V and J ends lost 3 bases and 3 bases, in that order; junction bases with no gene match: 4. The CDR3 runs 14 residues. Germline V lookup: CDR1 MNHEY, CDR2 SMNVEV (reference sequence). The CDR3 sequence is CASSFGTGNYEQYF. In DNA, the CDR3 is TGTGCCAGCAGTTTCGGGACAGGCAACTACGAGCAGTACTTC.

The chain couples TRBV28 to TRBJ2-1; 8 bases agree with TRBD2. The CDR3 has 17 amino acids. The V segment lost 0 bases and the J segment 4 bases; nucleotides outside the gene matches: 8. In germline, CDR1 is MDHEN, CDR2 SYDVKM. CDR3 nucleotide sequence: TGTGCCAGCAGTTTATGGCGGGGGGATGCGGGTTACAATGAGCAGTTCTTC. Translation gives CASSLWRGDAGYNEQFF.

This clone was seen a few times. The rearrangement joins TRBV27 to TRBJ2-7, with TRBD2 identical over 9 bases. Germline CDR1 MNHEY, CDR2 SMNVEV (reference sequence). V shed 0 bases, J shed 10 bases, and the junction held 7 bases outside the gene matches. CDR3 length: 14 residues. Written as DNA, the CDR3 is TGTGCCAGCAGTTTATCGACCAGCGGGAGGATCCAGTACTTC. Amino acid sequence: CASSLSTSGRIQYF.

The V call is TRBV14, the J call TRBJ1-1; no reliable D call. CDR3 length equals 16 residues. Trimming took 4 bases from V and 4 from J, leaving 19 bases between them. Germline assignment: CDR1 SGHDN and CDR2 FVKESK. The CDR3 coding sequence is TGTGCCAGCAGCCCCTTTAGTTCCCACCGGAGCACTGAAGCTTTCTTT. Translation gives CASSPFSSHRSTEAFF.

The chain couples TRBV19 to TRBJ1-1; 8 bases align to TRBD1. From germline, CDR1 is LNHDA and CDR2 SQIVND (reference sequence). The junction had 7 bases not matched to a gene; V was cut back by 4 bases and J by 0 bases. The CDR3 is 16 amino acids. The CDR3 sequence: CASSTGTGAMNTEAFF. In DNA form, the CDR3 reads TGTGCCAGTAGTACAGGGACAGGAGCCATGAACACTGAAGCTTTCTTT.

This clone occurred once. The rearrangement links TRBV3-1 (or the pseudogene TRBV3-2) to TRBJ1-5, with D uncertain. Germline CDR1 and CDR2: LGHDT and YNNKEL (reference sequence). V gave up 0 bases and J gave up 3 bases, with 6 bases separating them. This CDR3 is built from 14 residues. The CDR3: CASSQDLVNQPQHF. The CDR3 bases are TGTGCCAGCAGCCAAGATCTAGTCAATCAGCCCCAGCATTTT.

V gene TRBV30 combines with J gene TRBJ1-1; tentatively, D is TRBD1 (6 bases). Germline lookup yields CDR1 GTSNPN and CDR2 SVGIG (reference sequence). The V end was cut by 4 bases, the J end by 4 bases, with 10 bases between. The CDR3 has 12 residues. In DNA, the CDR3 is TGTGCCTGGACAACAGGGTTCACTGAAGCTTTCTTT. Translation gives CAWTTGFTEAFF.

The chain links TRBV7-9 to TRBJ2-7; weak D call: TRBD2 (6 bases). This CDR3 has 13 residues. The V and J ends lost 3 bases and 3 bases respectively, with 9 bases between them. The germline V gene has CDR1 SEHNR and CDR2 FQNEAQ (reference sequence). The CDR3 reads CASSFGGGYEQYF. The CDR3, as DNA: TGTGCCAGCAGCTTTGGGGGAGGCTACGAGCAGTACTTC.

This clone was detected once. The rearrangement links TRBV5-1 to TRBJ1-1, with no clear D. Trimming left V 0 bases short and J 0 bases short, with 15 bases between. Germline CDR1 reads SGHRS; CDR2 reads YFSETQ. This CDR3 has 17 residues. The DNA for the CDR3 is TGCGCCAGCAGCTTGGAAAGACAAGGCCTCATGAACACTGAAGCTTTCTTT. Translation: CASSLERQGLMNTEAFF.

The CDR3, as DNA: TGTGCCTGGAGGCGGGAGGGCTCGTACGAGCAGTACTTC. Translation gives CAWRREGSYEQYF. The chain uses TRBV30 and TRBJ2-7, with TRBD2 matching 9 bases. Germline V gene data show CDR1 as GTSNPN and CDR2 as SVGIG (reference sequence). V lost 3 bases and J lost 4; bases outside the gene matches: 4. The CDR3 runs to 13 residues.

The V gene is TRBV27, the J gene TRBJ2-7; possible D gene TRBD1, 6 bases. Per germline, CDR1 MNHEY and CDR2 SMNVEV (reference sequence). V was clipped by 9 bases and J by 3 bases, with 15 bases between them. The CDR3 has 13 amino acids. CDR3 sequence: CASLDRDNYEQYF. The CDR3 nucleotides read TGTGCCAGTCTCGACCGGGACAACTACGAGCAGTACTTC.

CDR3 residues: CASSQDRRGTGINEQFF. CDR3 in DNA: TGCGCCAGCAGCCAAGATCGGAGGGGGACAGGGATCAATGAGCAGTTCTTC. The chain recombines TRBV4-1 with TRBJ2-1; 9 nucleotides match TRBD1. With V trimmed by 0 bases and J by 6 bases, 9 bases remained unmatched. Germline-derived CDR1 and CDR2 are MGHRA and YSYEKL. This CDR3 region has 17 residues.

The rearrangement joins TRBV6-5 to TRBJ1-2; D is perhaps TRBD1 (6 bases). V gave up 5 bases and J gave up 4 bases, with 8 bases separating them. The CDR3 has 12 amino acids. Per germline, CDR1 MNHEY and CDR2 SVGAGI. The CDR3 spells CASSQQGYGYTF. As DNA, the CDR3 is TGTGCCAGCAGTCAACAGGGCTATGGCTACACCTTC.

The chain links TRBV27 to TRBJ2-1; the match to TRBD2 covers 7 bases. Germline V lookup: CDR1 MNHEY, CDR2 SMNVEV (reference sequence). Trimming cost V 6 bases and J 2 bases; bases outside gene matches: 4. The CDR3 runs 14 residues. CDR3 DNA sequence: TGTGCCAGCAGCCGGGGGACTACCTACAATGAGCAGTTCTTC. Amino acids: CASSRGTTYNEQFF.

This chain connects TRBV4-1 to TRBJ2-5, with D perhaps matching TRBD1 (6 bases). Trimming cost V 2 bases and J 2 bases, with 12 bases left between them. The CDR3 totals 15 residues. CDR1 and CDR2 (germline): MGHRA, YSYEKL. CDR3 protein: CASSQPDSNQETQYF. The CDR3 DNA reads TGCGCCAGCAGCCAACCGGACAGTAATCAAGAGACCCAGTACTTC.

The V call is TRBV6-5, the J call TRBJ1-1, with TRBD1 matching over 9 bases. Trimming removed 9 bases from V and 0 bases from J; junction bases left unmatched: 5. The CDR3 contains 14 residues. Germline values: CDR1 MNHEY, CDR2 SVGAGI. The CDR3 region is CASHRTGVNTEAFF. In nucleotides, the CDR3 is TGTGCCAGTCATAGGACAGGGGTGAACACTGAAGCTTTCTTT.

The chain joins TRBV28 to TRBJ2-3; D is ambiguous. The ends were cut back, 2 bases at V and 1 base at J, with 7 bases in the middle. This CDR3 has 14 amino acids. Germline-derived CDR1 and CDR2 are MDHEN and SYDVKM. The CDR3 spells CASSLNRGTDTQYF. Here the CDR3 DNA reads TGTGCCAGCAGTTTAAATCGGGGCACAGATACGCAGTATTTT.

This chain joins TRBV7-9 and TRBJ2-7; 9 nucleotides line up with TRBD2. Germline V gene lookup returns CDR1 SEHNR and CDR2 FQNEAQ (reference sequence). Trimming removed 5 bases from V and 5 bases from J; junction bases left unmatched: 7. CDR3 length: 14 amino acids. CDR3 in amino acids: CASSQREDWHEQYF. The DNA for the CDR3 is TGTGCCAGCAGCCAGCGGGAGGATTGGCACGAGCAGTACTTC.

This clone turned up a few times. V and J are TRBV30 and TRBJ1-5, with 8 nucleotides matching TRBD1. V shed 3 bases and J 4 bases; nucleotides not matched to a gene: 11. The length of the CDR3 is 16 residues. In germline, CDR1 is GTSNPN, CDR2 SVGIG (reference sequence). This CDR3 reads CAWSVGARGRNQPQHF. Written as DNA, the CDR3 is TGTGCCTGGAGCGTAGGGGCCAGGGGGCGGAATCAGCCCCAGCATTTT. The full variable domain, its missing parts supplied by reference TRBV30 and TRBJ1-5, is SQTIHQWPATLVQPVGSPLSLECTVEGTSNPNLYWYRQAAGRGLQLLFYSVGIGQISSEVPQNLSASRPQDRQFILSSKKLLLSDSGFYLCAWSVGARGRNQPQHFGDGTRLSIL.

The gene calls are TRBV18 and TRBJ2-7; TRBD1 matches at 8 bases. CDR1 is KGHSH and CDR2 is LQKENI in the germline V gene. Trimming removed 2 bases from V and 3 bases from J; junction bases left unmatched: 6. This CDR3 has 15 amino acids. The CDR3 protein is CASSPGQGGFYEQYV. In DNA form, the CDR3 reads TGTGCCAGCTCACCAGGACAGGGAGGTTTCTACGAGCAGTACGTC.

The chain employs TRBV10-2 and TRBJ2-7, with D tentatively TRBD1 (7 bases). Trimming shortened V by 2 bases and J by 3 bases, and 11 bases separated the two germline ends. The CDR3 has 14 amino acids. Germline assignment: CDR1 WSHSY and CDR2 SAAADI. The CDR3 loop is CASSESRGVYEQYF. CDR3 coding DNA: TGCGCCAGCAGTGAGAGCAGGGGGGTCTACGAGCAGTACTTC.

The V gene is TRBV21-1, the J gene TRBJ2-7; the table's TRBD2 call for D was not verified on the DNA. TRBV21-1 is listed as a pseudogene. The CDR3 has 16 amino acids. CDR3 coding DNA: TGTGCCAGCTTAAACTGGGGCGGGATAGTCGTGTACGAGCAGTACTTC. It translates to CASLNWGGIVVYEQYF.

V gene TRBV7-2 combines with J gene TRBJ2-3, with D tentatively TRBD2 (5 bases). Germline V gene lookup returns CDR1 SGHTA and CDR2 FQGNSA. This CDR3 is 16 amino acids long. Trimming removed 2 bases from V and 0 bases from J, with 12 bases in between. This CDR3 is CASSLNGVPSTDTQYF. The CDR3, as DNA: TGTGCCAGCAGCTTAAACGGGGTCCCTAGCACAGATACGCAGTATTTT.

This sequence joins TRBV3-1 (or the pseudogene TRBV3-2) and TRBJ1-1; D not resolved. Germline lookup yields CDR1 LGHDT and CDR2 YNNKEL (reference sequence). V shed 3 bases and J shed 0 bases, with 8 bases lying between them. The CDR3 is 14 residues long. CDR3 sequence: CASSHSHMNTEAFF. The CDR3 DNA sequence: TGTGCCAGCAGCCACAGTCACATGAACACTGAAGCTTTCTTT.